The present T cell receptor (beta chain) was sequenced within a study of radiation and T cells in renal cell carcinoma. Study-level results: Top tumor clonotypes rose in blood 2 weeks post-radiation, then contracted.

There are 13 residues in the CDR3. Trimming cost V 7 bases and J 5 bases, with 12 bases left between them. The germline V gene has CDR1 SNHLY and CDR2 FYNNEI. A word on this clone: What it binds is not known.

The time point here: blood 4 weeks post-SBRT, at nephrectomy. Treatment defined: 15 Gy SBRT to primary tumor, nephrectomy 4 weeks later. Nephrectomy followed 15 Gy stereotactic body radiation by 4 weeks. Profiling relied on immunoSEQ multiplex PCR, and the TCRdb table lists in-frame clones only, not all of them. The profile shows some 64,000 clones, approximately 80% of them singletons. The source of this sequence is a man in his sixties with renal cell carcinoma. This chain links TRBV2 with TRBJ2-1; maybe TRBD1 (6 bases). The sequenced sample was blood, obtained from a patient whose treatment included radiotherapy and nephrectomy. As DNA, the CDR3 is TGTGCCAGCACTAAGGACAGCAACAATGAGCAGTTCTTC. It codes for CASTKDSNNEQFF. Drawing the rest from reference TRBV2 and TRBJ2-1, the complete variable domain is EPEVTQTPSHQVTQMGQEVILRCVPISNHLYFYWYRQILGQKVEFLVSFYNNEISEKSEIFDDQFSVERPDGSNFTLKIRSTKLEDSAMYFCASTKDSNNEQFFGPGTRLTVL.